These T cell receptor beta chains were read from a single sample in a study of blood T cell repertoires in COVID-19. Sequenced by immunoSEQ multiplex PCR; TCRdb stores in-frame clones only, minus some. The sample lists approximately 300,000 clones; nearly 90% were seen once. Sequencing was carried out using PBMCs or T cells enriched from blood (not recorded which). These receptors all come from a woman younger than 45 who had recovered from COVID-19. The CDR3 runs from the conserved cysteine through the conserved F or W. A D gene is named only where the DNA matches it firmly. Clone sizes are given selectively: once, few, many, or a class where the clone is expanded.

>TRBJ2-5|NA|TRBV2|NA
TGTGCCAGCCGCCAAGAGACCCAGTACTTC
CASRQETQYF
>TRBJ1-1|NA|TRBV5-1|NA
TGCGCCAGCAGGGGCGGGACGACTGAAGCTTTCTTT
CASRGGTTEAFF
>TRBJ1-2|NA|TRBV24-1|TRBD1
TGTGCCACCAGTGATTTGGACCCCCGGACAGGCCTCTATGGCTACACCTTC
CATSDLDPRTGLYGYTF
>TRBJ1-4|NA|TRBV28|TRBD1
TGTGCCAGCAGTTCTTCCGGGACAGGGAATGAAAAACTGTTTTTT
CASSSSGTGNEKLFF
>TRBJ1-1|NA|TRBV6-5|NA
TGTGCCAGCAGTTACACCGGATGGACTGGTGAAGCTTTCTTT
CASSYTGWTGEAFF
>TRBJ1-6|few|TRBV2|NA
TGTGCCAGCAGTGAATCGCCTGCACCTTCAGATTCACCCCTCCACTTT
CASSESPAPSDSPLHF
>TRBJ1-3|NA|TRBV30|TRBD1
TGTGCCTGGAGTCCAGGGGGCAATGGAAACACCATATATTTT
CAWSPGGNGNTIYF
>TRBJ2-2|NA|TRBV28|TRBD2
TGTGCCAGCAGTCCGACTAGCGGGGGGACCGGGGAGCTGTTTTTT
CASSPTSGGTGELFF
>TRBJ1-3|NA|TRBV6-1|TRBD1
TGTGCCAGCAGTGAGGCCGGGACAGCGCATGGAAACACCATATATTTT
CASSEAGTAHGNTIYF
>TRBJ1-4|NA|TRBV5-4|NA
TGTGCCAGCAGCCTACAGGGTGCGGATGAAAAACTGTTTTTT
CASSLQGADEKLFF
>TRBJ1-6|NA|TRBV18|TRBD1
TGTGCCAGCTCCCACAGGGGATATTCACCCCTCCACTTT
CASSHRGYSPLHF
>TRBJ1-2|once|TRBV10-2|TRBD1
TGCGCCAGCAGTGAGACGCGGACAGGGGGCGGGGGCTACACCTTC
CASSETRTGGGGYTF
>TRBJ2-1|NA|TRBV5-4|TRBD2
TGTGCCAGCAGCCCGCCCGGAACTAGCGGGGTCTACAATGAGCAGTTCTTC
CASSPPGTSGVYNEQFF
>TRBJ1-1|few|TRBV5-4|NA
TGTGCCAGCAGCTCGGGGACGGGGGGGGCAAACACTGAAGCTTTCTTT
CASSSGTGGANTEAFF
>TRBJ1-4|NA|TRBV7-2|TRBD1
TGTGCCAGCAGCGCACCCCCGGGACAGGGGTTCGGAAAACTGTTTTTT
CASSAPPGQGFGKLFF
>TRBJ2-7|few|TRBV9|TRBD1
TGTGCCAGCAGCCCCTTGGGGGACAGCTCCTACGAGCAGTACTTC
CASSPLGDSSYEQYF
>TRBJ1-4|NA|TRBV9|TRBD1
TGTGCCAGCAGCCCCAGGGGGCACGGGGGTGAAAAACTGTTTTTT
CASSPRGHGGEKLFF
>TRBJ2-7|NA|TRBV9|TRBD2
TGTGCCAGCAGCGTAGCTGGTAGCGGGGGGGTTTACGAGCAGTACTTC
CASSVAGSGGVYEQYF